This T cell receptor (beta chain) is drawn from a study of cytomegalovirus exposure and HLA in healthy donors. Study-level results: It was shown in a later analysis that HLA-associated TCR beta chains were more clonally expanded than other, equally common chains.

Each donor was nominally healthy when sampled (though unrecorded immune exposures were likely). This clone was detected a few times. The antigen remains undetermined. Primers for the PCR totalled 60 Vbeta and 13 Jbeta. Sequencing used immunoSEQ multiplex PCR; TCRdb keeps in-frame clones, though not all of them. The sample yields some 190,000 clones, about four fifths seen once. V trimming: 4 bases; J trimming: 4 bases; junction bases outside the gene matches: 5. Germline assignment: CDR1 LNHDA and CDR2 SQIVND (reference sequence). This CDR3 spans 16 amino acids. The sequence was collected from a woman aged 35 to 49 in good health and CMV-seronegative. The rearrangement uses TRBV19 and TRBJ2-1; 12 positions agree with TRBD2. The sample taken for sequencing was PBMCs. The CDR3 DNA sequence: TGTGCCAGTAGTACAACTAGCGGGAGGTTTTACAATGAGCAGTTCTTC. It specifies CASSTTSGRFYNEQFF.